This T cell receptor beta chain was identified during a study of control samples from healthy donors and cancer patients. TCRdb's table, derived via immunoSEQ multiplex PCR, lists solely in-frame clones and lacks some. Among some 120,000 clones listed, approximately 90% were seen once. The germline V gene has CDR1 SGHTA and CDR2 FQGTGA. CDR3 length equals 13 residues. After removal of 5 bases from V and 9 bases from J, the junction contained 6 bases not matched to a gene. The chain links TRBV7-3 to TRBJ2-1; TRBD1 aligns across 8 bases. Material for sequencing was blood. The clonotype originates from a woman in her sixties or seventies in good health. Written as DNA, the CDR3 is TGTGCCAGCAGCGCCGGACAGGGAAGTGAGCAGTTCTTC. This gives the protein CASSAGQGSEQFF. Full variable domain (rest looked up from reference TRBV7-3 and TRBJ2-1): GAGVSQTPSNKVTEKGKYVELRCDPISGHTALYWYRQSLGQGPEFLIYFQGTGAADDSGLPNDRFFAVRPEGSVSTLKIQRTERGDSAVYLCASSAGQGSEQFFGPGTRLTVL.